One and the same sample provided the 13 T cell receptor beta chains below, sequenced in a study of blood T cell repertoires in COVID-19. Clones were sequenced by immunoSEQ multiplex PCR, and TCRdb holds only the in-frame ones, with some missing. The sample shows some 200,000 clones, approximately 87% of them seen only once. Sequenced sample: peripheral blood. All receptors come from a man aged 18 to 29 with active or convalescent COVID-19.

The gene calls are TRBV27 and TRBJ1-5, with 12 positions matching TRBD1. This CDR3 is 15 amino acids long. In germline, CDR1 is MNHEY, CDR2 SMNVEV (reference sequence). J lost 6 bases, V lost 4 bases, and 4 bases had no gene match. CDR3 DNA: TGTGCCAGCAGTTCGGGACAGGGGGCAGGTCAGCCCCAGCATTTT. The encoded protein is CASSSGQGAGQPQHF.

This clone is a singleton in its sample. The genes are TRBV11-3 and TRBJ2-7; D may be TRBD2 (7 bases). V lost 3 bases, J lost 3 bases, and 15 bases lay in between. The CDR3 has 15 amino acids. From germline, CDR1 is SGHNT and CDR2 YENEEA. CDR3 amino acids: CASSLGGGGYYEQYF. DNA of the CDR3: TGTGCCAGCAGCTTGGGAGGCGGGGGCTACTACGAGCAGTACTTC.

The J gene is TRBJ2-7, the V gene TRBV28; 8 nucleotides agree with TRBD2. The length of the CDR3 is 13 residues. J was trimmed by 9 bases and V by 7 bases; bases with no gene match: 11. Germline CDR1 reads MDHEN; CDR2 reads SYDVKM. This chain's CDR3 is CASIPSRGGVQYF. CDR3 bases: TGTGCCAGCATCCCCTCCCGGGGGGGGGTGCAGTACTTC.

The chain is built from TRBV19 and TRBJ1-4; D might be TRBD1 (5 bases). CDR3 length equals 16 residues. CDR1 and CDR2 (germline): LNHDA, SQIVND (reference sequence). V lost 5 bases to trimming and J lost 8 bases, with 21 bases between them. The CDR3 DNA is TGTGCCAGTAGTGCTCCCCGGGAGGGGACGAGGGAAAAACTGTTTTTT. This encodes CASSAPREGTREKLFF.

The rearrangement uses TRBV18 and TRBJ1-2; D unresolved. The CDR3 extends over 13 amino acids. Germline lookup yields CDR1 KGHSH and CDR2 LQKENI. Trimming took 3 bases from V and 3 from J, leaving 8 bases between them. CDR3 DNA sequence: TGTGCCAGCTCACCCGAGGCCCACTATGGCTACACCTTC. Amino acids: CASSPEAHYGYTF.

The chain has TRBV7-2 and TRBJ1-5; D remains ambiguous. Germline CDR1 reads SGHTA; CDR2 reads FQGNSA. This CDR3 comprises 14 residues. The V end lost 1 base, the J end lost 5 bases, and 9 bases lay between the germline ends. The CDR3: CASSLDISYQPQHF. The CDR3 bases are TGTGCCAGCAGCTTAGATATAAGCTATCAGCCCCAGCATTTT.

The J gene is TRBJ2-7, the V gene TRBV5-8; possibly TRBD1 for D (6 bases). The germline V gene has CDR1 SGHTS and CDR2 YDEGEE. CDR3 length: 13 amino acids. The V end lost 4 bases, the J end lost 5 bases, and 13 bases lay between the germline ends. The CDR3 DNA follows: TGTGCCAGCAGCGTCCGGGACACGGACGAGCAGTACGTC. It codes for CASSVRDTDEQYV.

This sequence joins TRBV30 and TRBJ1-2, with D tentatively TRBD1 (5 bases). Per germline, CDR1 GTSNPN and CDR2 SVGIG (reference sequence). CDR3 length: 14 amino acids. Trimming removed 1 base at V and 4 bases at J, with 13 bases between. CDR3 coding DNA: TGTGCCTGGAGTGGGGGGACGGGGGTCTATGGCTACACCTTC. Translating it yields CAWSGGTGVYGYTF.

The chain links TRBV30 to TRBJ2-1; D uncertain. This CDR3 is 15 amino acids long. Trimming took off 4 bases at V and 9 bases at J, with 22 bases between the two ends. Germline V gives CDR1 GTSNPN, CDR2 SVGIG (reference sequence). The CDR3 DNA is TGTGCCTGGATTACCCACACGGGTCGGGTTGGTGAGCAGTTCTTC. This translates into CAWITHTGRVGEQFF. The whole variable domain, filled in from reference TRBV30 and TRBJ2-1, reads SQTIHQWPATLVQPVGSPLSLECTVEGTSNPNLYWYRQAAGRGLQLLFYSVGIGQISSEVPQNLSASRPQDRQFILSSKKLLLSDSGFYLCAWITHTGRVGEQFFGPGTRLTVL.

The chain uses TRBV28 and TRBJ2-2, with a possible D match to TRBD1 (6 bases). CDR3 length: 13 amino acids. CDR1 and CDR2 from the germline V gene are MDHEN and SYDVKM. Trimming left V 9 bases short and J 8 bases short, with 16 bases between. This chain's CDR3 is CASSTGIMGELFF. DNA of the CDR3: TGTGCCAGTAGTACAGGGATTATGGGGGAGCTGTTTTTT.

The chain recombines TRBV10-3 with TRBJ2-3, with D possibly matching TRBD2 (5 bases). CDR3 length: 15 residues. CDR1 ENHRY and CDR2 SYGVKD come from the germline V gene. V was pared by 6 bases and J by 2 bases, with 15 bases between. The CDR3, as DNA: TGTGCCATCAGGGCGGGTAGTCTTGCCACAGATACGCAGTATTTT. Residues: CAIRAGSLATDTQYF.

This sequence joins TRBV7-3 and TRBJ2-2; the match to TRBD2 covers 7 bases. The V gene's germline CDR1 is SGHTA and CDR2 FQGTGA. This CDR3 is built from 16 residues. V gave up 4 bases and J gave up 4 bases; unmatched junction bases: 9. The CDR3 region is CASSSPLGGGTGELFF. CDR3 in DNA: TGTGCCAGCAGCTCTCCACTGGGCGGGGGCACCGGGGAGCTGTTTTTT. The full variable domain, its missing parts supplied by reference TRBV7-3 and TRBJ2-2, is GAGVSQTPSNKVTEKGKYVELRCDPISGHTALYWYRQSLGQGPEFLIYFQGTGAADDSGLPNDRFFAVRPEGSVSTLKIQRTERGDSAVYLCASSSPLGGGTGELFFGEGSRLTVL.

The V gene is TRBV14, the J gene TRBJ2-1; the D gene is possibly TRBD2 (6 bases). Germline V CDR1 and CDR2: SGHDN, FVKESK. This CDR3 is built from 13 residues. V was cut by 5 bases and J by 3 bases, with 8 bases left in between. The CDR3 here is CASSGRGYNEQFF. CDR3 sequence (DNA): TGTGCCAGCAGCGGGCGGGGCTACAATGAGCAGTTCTTC.